This TCR beta chain was identified in a study of cytomegalovirus exposure and HLA in healthy donors. This CDR3 contains 16 residues. Germline CDR1 is LNHDA and CDR2 is SQIVND (reference sequence). With 4 bases clipped from V and 5 bases from J, the junction kept 9 bases outside the gene matches. Using immunoSEQ multiplex PCR, the repertoire was profiled, and TCRdb retains in-frame clones only, with some absent. The sample gives 200,000 to 300,000 clones, approximately 83% of which show up once; around 1.2% is in the top ten. Overall study findings and caveats: In vitro experiments confirmed that three CMV-associated chains were specific for CMV antigens. Despite most TCR sequences being rare, some public TCRs occurred in many donors. The tendency of first-cohort TCR clusters to co-occur in the 100 to 150 validation repertoires emerged from a later analysis.

A note on this clone: No antigen is known for it.

The gene calls are TRBV19 and TRBJ2-7; 12 bases are a match to TRBD2. This clonotype was sampled from a woman aged 30 to 39 in good health and CMV-seropositive. Specimen: PBMCs. CDR3 in amino acids: CASSRATSGSIHEQYF. The CDR3 nucleotides read TGTGCCAGTAGTAGGGCGACTAGCGGGAGTATCCACGAGCAGTACTTC.